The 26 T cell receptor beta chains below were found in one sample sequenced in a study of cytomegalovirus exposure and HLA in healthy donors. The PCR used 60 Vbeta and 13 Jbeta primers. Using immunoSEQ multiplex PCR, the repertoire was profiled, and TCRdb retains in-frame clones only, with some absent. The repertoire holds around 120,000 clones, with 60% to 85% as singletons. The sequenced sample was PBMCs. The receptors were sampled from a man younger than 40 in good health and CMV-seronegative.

The CDR3 nucleotides read TGTGCCAGTAGTATAGGGTCAGGAGATACGCAGTATTTT. It is translated as CASSIGSGDTQYF. This chain connects TRBV19 to TRBJ2-3; no reliable D call. V lost 1 base, J lost 5 bases, and 7 bases lay in between. The germline V gene encodes CDR1 LNHDA and CDR2 SQIVND (reference sequence). This CDR3 comprises 13 residues.

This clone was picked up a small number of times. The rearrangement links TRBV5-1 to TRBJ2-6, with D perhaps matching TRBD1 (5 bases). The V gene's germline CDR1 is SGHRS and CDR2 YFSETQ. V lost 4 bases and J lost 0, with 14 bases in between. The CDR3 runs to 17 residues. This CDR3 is CASSPPDSFSGANVLTF. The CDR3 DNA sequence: TGCGCCAGCAGCCCACCCGACAGCTTCTCTGGGGCCAACGTCCTGACTTTC.

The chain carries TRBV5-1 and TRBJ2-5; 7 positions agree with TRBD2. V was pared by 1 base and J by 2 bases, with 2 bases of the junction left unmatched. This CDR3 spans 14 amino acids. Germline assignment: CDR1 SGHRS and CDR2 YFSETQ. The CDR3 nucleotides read TGCGCCAGCAGCTTGTTGGGAGGGCAAGAGACCCAGTACTTC. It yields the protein CASSLLGGQETQYF.

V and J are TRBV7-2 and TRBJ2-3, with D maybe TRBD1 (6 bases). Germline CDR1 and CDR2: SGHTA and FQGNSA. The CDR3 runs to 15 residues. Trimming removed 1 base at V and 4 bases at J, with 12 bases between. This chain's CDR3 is CASSLVGTGSDTQYF. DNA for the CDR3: TGTGCCAGCAGCTTAGTAGGAACAGGGTCAGATACGCAGTATTTT. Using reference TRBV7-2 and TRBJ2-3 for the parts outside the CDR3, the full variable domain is GAGVSQSPSNKVTEKGKDVELRCDPISGHTALYWYRQSLGQGLEFLIYFQGNSAPDKSGLPSDRFSAERTGGSVSTLTIQRTQQEDSAVYLCASSLVGTGSDTQYFGPGTRLTVL.

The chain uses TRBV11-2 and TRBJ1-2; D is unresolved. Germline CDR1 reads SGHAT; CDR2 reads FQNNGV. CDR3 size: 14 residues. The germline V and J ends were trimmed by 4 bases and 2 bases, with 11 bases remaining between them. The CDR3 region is CASSSLMENYGYTF. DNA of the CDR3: TGTGCCAGCAGCTCGTTGATGGAGAACTATGGCTACACCTTC.

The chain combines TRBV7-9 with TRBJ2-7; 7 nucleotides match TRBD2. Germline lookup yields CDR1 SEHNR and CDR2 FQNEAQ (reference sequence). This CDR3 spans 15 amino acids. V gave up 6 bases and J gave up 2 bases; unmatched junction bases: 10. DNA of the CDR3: TGTGCCAGCAGTAGCGCGTTGGCGGGGGCCTACGAGCAGTACTTC. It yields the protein CASSSALAGAYEQYF.

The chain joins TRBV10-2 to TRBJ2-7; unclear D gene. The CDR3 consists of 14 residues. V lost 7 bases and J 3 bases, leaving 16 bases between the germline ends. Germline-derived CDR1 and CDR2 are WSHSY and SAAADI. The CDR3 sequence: CASTRSAHNYEQYF. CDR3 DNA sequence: TGCGCCAGCACTAGGTCAGCGCATAACTACGAGCAGTACTTC.

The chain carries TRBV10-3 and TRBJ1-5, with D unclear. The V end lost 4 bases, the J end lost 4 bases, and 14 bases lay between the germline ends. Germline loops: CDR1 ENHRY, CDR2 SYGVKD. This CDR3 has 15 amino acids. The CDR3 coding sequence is TGTGCCATCAGTGGTCAAACGGGGAGAAATCAGCCCCAGCATTTT. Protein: CAISGQTGRNQPQHF.

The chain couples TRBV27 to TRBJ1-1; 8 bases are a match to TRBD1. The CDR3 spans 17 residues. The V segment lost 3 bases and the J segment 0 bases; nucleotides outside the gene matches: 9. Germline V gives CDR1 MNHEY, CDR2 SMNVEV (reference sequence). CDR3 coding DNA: TGTGCCAGCAGTTTCAGGGGGCGGGTTGGAATGAACACTGAAGCTTTCTTT. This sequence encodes CASSFRGRVGMNTEAFF.

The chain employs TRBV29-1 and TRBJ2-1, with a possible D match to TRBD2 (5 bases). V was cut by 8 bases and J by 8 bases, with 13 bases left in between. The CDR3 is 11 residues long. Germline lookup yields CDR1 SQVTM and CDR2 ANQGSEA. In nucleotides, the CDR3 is TGCAGCATTGGCGGGTGGTATGAGCAGTTCTTC. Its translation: CSIGGWYEQFF.

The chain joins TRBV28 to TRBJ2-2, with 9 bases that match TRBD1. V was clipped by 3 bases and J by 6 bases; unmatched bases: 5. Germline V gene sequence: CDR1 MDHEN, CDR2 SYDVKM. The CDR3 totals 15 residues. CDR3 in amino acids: CASSFGDREAGELFF. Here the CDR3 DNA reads TGTGCCAGCAGTTTTGGGGACAGGGAAGCCGGGGAGCTGTTTTTT.

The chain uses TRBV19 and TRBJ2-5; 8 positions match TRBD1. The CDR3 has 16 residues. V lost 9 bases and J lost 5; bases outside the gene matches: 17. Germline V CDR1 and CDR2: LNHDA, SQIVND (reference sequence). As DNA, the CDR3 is TGTGCCAGCAATCCCTCCCCAGACAGGGGTTTTGAGACCCAGTACTTC. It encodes CASNPSPDRGFETQYF. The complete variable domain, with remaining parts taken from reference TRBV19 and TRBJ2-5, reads DGGITQSPKYLFRKEGQNVTLSCEQNLNHDAMYWYRQDPGQGLRLIYYSQIVNDFQKGDIAEGYSVSREKKESFPLTVTSAQKNPTAFYLCASNPSPDRGFETQYFGPGTRLLVL.

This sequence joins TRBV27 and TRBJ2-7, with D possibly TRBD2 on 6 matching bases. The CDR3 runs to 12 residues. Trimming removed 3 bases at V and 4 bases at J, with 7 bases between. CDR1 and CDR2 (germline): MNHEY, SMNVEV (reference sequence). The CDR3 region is CASSFGGYEQYF. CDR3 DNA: TGTGCCAGCAGTTTTGGGGGGTACGAGCAGTACTTC.

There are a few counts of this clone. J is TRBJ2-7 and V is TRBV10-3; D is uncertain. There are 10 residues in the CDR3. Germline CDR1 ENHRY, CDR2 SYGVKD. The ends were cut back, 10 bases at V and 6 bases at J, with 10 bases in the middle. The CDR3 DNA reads TGTGCCACGGCGGCCGGCGAGCAGTACTTC. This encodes CATAAGEQYF.

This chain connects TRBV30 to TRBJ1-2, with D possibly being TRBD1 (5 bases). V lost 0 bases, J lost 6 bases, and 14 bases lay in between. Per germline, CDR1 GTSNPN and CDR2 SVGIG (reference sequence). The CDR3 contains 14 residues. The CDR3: CAWSVVCGTNGYTF. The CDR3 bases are TGTGCCTGGAGTGTAGTTTGCGGGACGAATGGCTACACCTTC.

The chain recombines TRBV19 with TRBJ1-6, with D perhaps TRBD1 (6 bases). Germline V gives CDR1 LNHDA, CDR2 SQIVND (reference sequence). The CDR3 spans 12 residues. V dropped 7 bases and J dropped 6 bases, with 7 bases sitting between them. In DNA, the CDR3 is TGTGCCAGTACGGACAGTAATTCACCCCTCCACTTT. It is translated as CASTDSNSPLHF.

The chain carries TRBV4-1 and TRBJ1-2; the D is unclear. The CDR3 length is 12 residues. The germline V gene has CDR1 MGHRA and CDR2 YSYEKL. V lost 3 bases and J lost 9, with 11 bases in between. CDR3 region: CASSQEGFSYTF. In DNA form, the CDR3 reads TGCGCCAGCAGCCAGGAGGGATTCAGCTACACCTTC.

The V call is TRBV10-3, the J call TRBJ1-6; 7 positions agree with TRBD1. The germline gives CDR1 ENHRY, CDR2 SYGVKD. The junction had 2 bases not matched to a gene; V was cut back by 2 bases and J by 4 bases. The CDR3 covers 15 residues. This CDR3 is CAISEGQAYNSPLHF. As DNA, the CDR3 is TGTGCCATCAGTGAGGGACAGGCTTATAATTCACCCCTCCACTTT.

CDR3 amino acids: CAWSEAGSAEAFF. The DNA for the CDR3 is TGTGCCTGGAGTGAAGCGGGATCCGCTGAAGCTTTCTTT. This chain connects TRBV30 to TRBJ1-1; D not resolved. CDR1 and CDR2 (germline): GTSNPN, SVGIG (reference sequence). The CDR3 is 13 residues long. V dropped 1 base and J dropped 6 bases, with 12 bases sitting between them.

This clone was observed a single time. The CDR3 bases are TGCGCCAGCAGCTATTTCGGGACTAGCGGGGGTTATAGCACAGATACGCAGTATTTT. Its translation is CASSYFGTSGGYSTDTQYF. The V gene is TRBV5-1, the J gene TRBJ2-3; TRBD2 matches 14 bases. The trim removed 3 bases at V and 0 bases at J, leaving 9 bases unmatched. This CDR3 has 19 amino acids. Germline values: CDR1 SGHRS, CDR2 YFSETQ.

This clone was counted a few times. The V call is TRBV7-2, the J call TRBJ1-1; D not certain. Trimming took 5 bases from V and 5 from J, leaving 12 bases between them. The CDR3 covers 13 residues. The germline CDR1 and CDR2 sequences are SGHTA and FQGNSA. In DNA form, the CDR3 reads TGTGCCAGCAGCCCTCGACTAGTGACTGAAGCTTTCTTT. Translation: CASSPRLVTEAFF.

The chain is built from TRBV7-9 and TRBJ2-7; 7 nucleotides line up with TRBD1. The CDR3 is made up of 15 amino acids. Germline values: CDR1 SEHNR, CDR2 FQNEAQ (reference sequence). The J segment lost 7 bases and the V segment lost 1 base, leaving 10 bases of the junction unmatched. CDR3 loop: CASSLVLGTAEEQYF. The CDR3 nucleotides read TGTGCCAGCAGCTTAGTCCTCGGGACAGCGGAGGAGCAGTACTTC.

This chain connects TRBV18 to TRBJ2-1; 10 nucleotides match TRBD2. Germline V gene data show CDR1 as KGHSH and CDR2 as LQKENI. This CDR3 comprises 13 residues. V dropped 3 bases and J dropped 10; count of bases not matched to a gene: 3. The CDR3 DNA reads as TGTGCCAGCTCACCGGCACTAGCGGGAGAGCAGTTCTTC. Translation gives CASSPALAGEQFF.

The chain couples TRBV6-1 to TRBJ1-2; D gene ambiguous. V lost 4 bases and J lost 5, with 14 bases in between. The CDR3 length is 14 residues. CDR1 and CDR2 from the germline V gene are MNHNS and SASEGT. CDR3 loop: CASSAPGRLYGYTF. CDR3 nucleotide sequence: TGTGCCAGCAGTGCTCCGGGGAGACTTTATGGCTACACCTTC.

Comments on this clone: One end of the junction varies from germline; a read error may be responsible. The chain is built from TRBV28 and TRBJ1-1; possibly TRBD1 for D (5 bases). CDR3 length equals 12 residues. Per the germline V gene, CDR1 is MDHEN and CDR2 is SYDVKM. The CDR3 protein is CASSSGPLETFF. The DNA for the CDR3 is TGTGCCAGCAGCTCAGGGCCGCTTGAAACTTTCTTT.

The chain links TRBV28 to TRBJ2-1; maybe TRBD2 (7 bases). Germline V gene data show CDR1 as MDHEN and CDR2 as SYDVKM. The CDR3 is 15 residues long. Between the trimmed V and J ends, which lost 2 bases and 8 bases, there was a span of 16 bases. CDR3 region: CASSLGGAVVDEQFF. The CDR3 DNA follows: TGTGCCAGCAGTTTAGGGGGGGCGGTAGTCGATGAGCAGTTCTTC.